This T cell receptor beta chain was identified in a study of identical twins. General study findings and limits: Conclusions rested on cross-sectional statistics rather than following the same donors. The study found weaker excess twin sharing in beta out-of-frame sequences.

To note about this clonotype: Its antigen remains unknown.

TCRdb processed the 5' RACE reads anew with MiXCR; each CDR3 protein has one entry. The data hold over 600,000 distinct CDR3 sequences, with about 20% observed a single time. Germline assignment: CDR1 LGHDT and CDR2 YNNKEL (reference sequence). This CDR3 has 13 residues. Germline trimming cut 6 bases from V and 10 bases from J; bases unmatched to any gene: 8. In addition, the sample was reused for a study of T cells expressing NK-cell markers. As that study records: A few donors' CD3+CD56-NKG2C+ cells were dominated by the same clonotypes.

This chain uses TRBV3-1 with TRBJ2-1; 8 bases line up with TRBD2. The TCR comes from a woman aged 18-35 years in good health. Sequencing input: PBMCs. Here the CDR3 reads CASSLTSGGEQFF. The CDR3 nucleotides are TGTGCCAGCAGTCTTACCTCGGGAGGGGAGCAGTTCTTC.